This TCR beta chain was identified during a study of cytomegalovirus exposure and HLA in healthy donors. PCR involved 60 Vbeta and 13 Jbeta primers. TCRdb keeps only in-frame clones here, not all; method: immunoSEQ multiplex PCR. The table lists roughly 120,000 clones, 77% of them singletons. This CDR3 region has 17 residues. Germline V gene lookup returns CDR1 LNHDA and CDR2 SQIVND (reference sequence). The V end was cut by 3 bases, the J end by 0 bases, with 14 bases between. Material for sequencing was PBMCs. This clonotype was obtained from a man aged 18 to 29 in good health and CMV-seropositive. The chain links TRBV19 to TRBJ1-4; D is possibly TRBD1 (6 bases). The CDR3 here is CASSIPTGHATNEKLFF. CDR3 DNA: TGTGCCAGTAGTATCCCGACAGGACATGCAACTAATGAAAAACTGTTTTTT.